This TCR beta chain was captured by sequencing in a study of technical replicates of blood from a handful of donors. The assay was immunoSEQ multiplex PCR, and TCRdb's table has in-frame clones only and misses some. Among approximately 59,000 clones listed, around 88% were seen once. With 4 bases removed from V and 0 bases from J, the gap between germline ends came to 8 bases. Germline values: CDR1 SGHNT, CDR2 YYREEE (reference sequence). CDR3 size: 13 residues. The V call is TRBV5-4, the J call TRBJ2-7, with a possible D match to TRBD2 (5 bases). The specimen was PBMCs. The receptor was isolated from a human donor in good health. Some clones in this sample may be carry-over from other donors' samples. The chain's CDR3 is CASSLAASYEQYF. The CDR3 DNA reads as TGTGCCAGCAGCCTAGCTGCCTCCTACGAGCAGTACTTC.